These 26 T cell receptor beta chains were sequenced from one sample in a study of shared clonotypes between healthy human individuals. The table came from immunoSEQ multiplex PCR; TCRdb's copy has only in-frame clones and leaves some out. The sample includes about 480,000 clones, about 79% of them seen just once. Input material: PBMCs. The receptors come from a middle-aged woman in good health. Some clones in this sample may be carry-over from other donors' samples.

Points on this clone: The junction departs from germline at one end; a sequencing error may be responsible. Other nucleotide sequences from this sample produce the same CDR3. CDR3: CASSQGGWSSQPQHF. The CDR3 nucleotides are TGCGCCAGCAGCCAAGGGGGATGGTCGTCTCAGCCCCAGCACTTT. V and J are TRBV4-1 and TRBJ1-5; D ambiguous. CDR1 and CDR2 (germline): MGHRA, YSYEKL. The CDR3 extends over 15 amino acids.

This chain uses TRBV15 with TRBJ2-7; D is perhaps TRBD2 (6 bases). This CDR3 is 15 amino acids long. Trimming removed 5 bases at V and 1 base at J, with 15 bases between. The germline V gene has CDR1 LNHNV and CDR2 YYDKDF (reference sequence). DNA for the CDR3: TGTGCCACCAGCGGTCCCCGGGACTCGTCCTACGAGCAGTACTTC. This codes for CATSGPRDSSYEQYF. The whole variable domain, filled in from reference TRBV15 and TRBJ2-7, reads DAMVIQNPRYQVTQFGKPVTLSCSQTLNHNVMYWYQQKSSQAPKLLFHYYDKDFNNEADTPDNFQSRRPNTSFCFLDIRSPGLGDTAMYLCATSGPRDSSYEQYFGPGTRLTVT.

This clone was counted at least ten times. This sequence joins TRBV7-9 and TRBJ2-1; 12 bases agree with TRBD2. The trim removed 5 bases at V and 7 bases at J, leaving 9 bases unmatched. The V gene's germline CDR1 is SEHNR and CDR2 FQNEAQ (reference sequence). CDR3 size: 16 residues. The CDR3 region has the DNA TGTGCCAGCAGCCCCCCTAGCGGGAGGGCCGGGAATGAGCAGTTCTTC. This codes for CASSPPSGRAGNEQFF.

This clone showed up just once. This chain links TRBV2 with TRBJ1-2; D remains ambiguous. Trimming removed 2 bases at V and 5 bases at J, with 9 bases between. This CDR3 has 13 residues. Germline CDR1 SNHLY, CDR2 FYNNEI. The CDR3 DNA follows: TGTGCCAGCAGTGAATCCGGATTATATGGCTACACCTTC. It encodes CASSESGLYGYTF.

The V gene is TRBV6-8, the J gene TRBJ1-2, with 8 bases that match TRBD1. J gave up 4 bases and V 7 bases, and 2 bases lay outside the gene matches. The CDR3 length is 12 residues. From germline, CDR1 is MNHGY and CDR2 SAAAGT. The CDR3 here is CASIGQGYGYTF. In nucleotides, the CDR3 is TGTGCCAGCATAGGACAGGGCTATGGCTACACCTTC.

V gene TRBV4-3 combines with J gene TRBJ2-3; 11 bases fit TRBD2. The CDR3 loop spans 17 amino acids. V was pared by 3 bases and J by 2 bases, with 7 bases of the junction left unmatched. Germline values: CDR1 LGHNA, CDR2 YSLEER. CDR3 sequence (DNA): TGCGCCAGCAGCCACTCTTGTAGCGGGAGGGCCACAGATACGCAGTATTTT. This sequence encodes CASSHSCSGRATDTQYF.

This clone occurred a few times. The rearrangement uses TRBV27 and TRBJ2-2, with 13 bases fitting TRBD2. Trimming removed 2 bases from V and 7 bases from J; junction bases left unmatched: 4. The germline V gene has CDR1 MNHEY and CDR2 SMNVEV (reference sequence). CDR3 length equals 16 residues. The DNA for the CDR3 is TGTGCCAGCAGTTTAGGACTAGCGGGAGACGGCGGGGAGCTGTTTTTT. Protein sequence: CASSLGLAGDGGELFF.

V usage is TRBV2 and J usage is TRBJ2-7, with D perhaps TRBD1 or TRBD2 (5 bases each). Looked up from germline, CDR1 is SNHLY and CDR2 is FYNNEI. The CDR3 is made up of 14 amino acids. Trimming stripped 7 bases from V and 0 bases from J, with 13 bases between. The CDR3 protein is CASKAGTDSYEQYF. DNA of the CDR3: TGTGCCAGCAAAGCCGGGACGGACTCCTACGAGCAGTACTTC. The whole variable domain, remainder taken from reference TRBV2 and TRBJ2-7, is EPEVTQTPSHQVTQMGQEVILRCVPISNHLYFYWYRQILGQKVEFLVSFYNNEISEKSEIFDDQFSVERPDGSNFTLKIRSTKLEDSAMYFCASKAGTDSYEQYFGPGTRLTVT.

The chain carries TRBV7-2 and TRBJ2-3; D gene unclear. CDR1 SGHTA and CDR2 FQGNSA come from the germline V gene. With 2 bases removed from V and 7 bases from J, the gap between germline ends came to 7 bases. The CDR3 has 12 amino acids. The CDR3 coding sequence is TGTGCCAGCAGCTTATCCCCCCATACGCAGTATTTT. This sequence encodes CASSLSPHTQYF.

The chain combines TRBV5-1 with TRBJ2-5, with D perhaps matching TRBD1 or TRBD2 (6 bases each). CDR3 size: 15 residues. V gave up 1 base and J gave up 4 bases, with 14 bases separating them. CDR1 and CDR2 from the germline V gene are SGHRS and YFSETQ. The CDR3 DNA sequence: TGCGCCAGCAGCTTGCCACAGGGAGGTGGAGAGACCCAGTACTTC. This sequence encodes CASSLPQGGGETQYF.

This chain joins TRBV2 and TRBJ1-1; no firm D call. CDR1 is SNHLY and CDR2 is FYNNEI in the germline V gene. The CDR3 is made up of 13 amino acids. The V and J ends lost 4 bases and 3 bases respectively, with 9 bases between them. The CDR3 DNA follows: TGTGCCAGCAGTGTACGTCGGGACACTGAAGCTTTCTTT. It encodes CASSVRRDTEAFF.

The chain joins TRBV2 to TRBJ2-5; 10 bases fit TRBD1. This CDR3 spans 14 amino acids. The germline V gene has CDR1 SNHLY and CDR2 FYNNEI. The V gene end was trimmed by 5 bases and the J gene end by 5 bases; junction bases not matched to a gene: 5. The CDR3 here is CASSYDRGPETQYF. CDR3 DNA sequence: TGTGCCAGCAGTTACGACAGGGGGCCGGAGACCCAGTACTTC. Looking up the rest from reference TRBV2 and TRBJ2-5 gives the full variable domain: EPEVTQTPSHQVTQMGQEVILRCVPISNHLYFYWYRQILGQKVEFLVSFYNNEISEKSEIFDDQFSVERPDGSNFTLKIRSTKLEDSAMYFCASSYDRGPETQYFGPGTRLLVL.

The genes are TRBV28 and TRBJ2-3, with TRBD1 identical over 8 bases. V shed 5 bases, J shed 5 bases, and the junction held 3 bases outside the gene matches. The CDR3 runs 13 residues. CDR1 and CDR2 from the germline V gene are MDHEN and SYDVKM. In DNA form, the CDR3 reads TGTGCCAGCAGTACAGGGGGAATAGATACGCAGTATTTT. Its translation: CASSTGGIDTQYF.

V gene TRBV5-4 combines with J gene TRBJ2-5; D ambiguous. This CDR3 is built from 14 residues. Looked up from germline, CDR1 is SGHNT and CDR2 is YYREEE (reference sequence). V was pared by 0 bases and J by 0 bases, with 6 bases between. CDR3 sequence: CASSLAPYQETQYF. The CDR3 DNA sequence: TGTGCCAGCAGCTTGGCGCCGTACCAAGAGACCCAGTACTTC.

The chain combines TRBV27 with TRBJ2-1; either TRBD1 or TRBD2 may fit D (5 bases each). Germline loops: CDR1 MNHEY, CDR2 SMNVEV (reference sequence). Trimming pared 5 bases from V and 9 bases from J, leaving 17 bases between. The CDR3 has 14 amino acids. CDR3 residues: CASSGAGPFGEQFF. Here the CDR3 DNA reads TGTGCCAGCAGTGGGGCGGGCCCGTTCGGTGAGCAGTTCTTC.

J is TRBJ1-5 and V is TRBV7-8, with 7 bases matching TRBD1. Germline CDR1 is SGHVS and CDR2 is FQNEAQ. Losses at the gene ends were 5 bases for V and 4 bases for J; bases not matched to a gene: 2. CDR3 size: 13 residues. Written as DNA, the CDR3 is TGTGCCAGCAGCAGCAGGGGGAATCAGCCCCAGCATTTT. It encodes CASSSRGNQPQHF.

This chain connects TRBV7-3 to TRBJ2-2; D not certain. Trimming cost V 1 base and J 6 bases, with 15 bases left between them. The CDR3 spans 16 residues. Germline V gives CDR1 SGHTA, CDR2 FQGTGA. The CDR3 coding sequence is TGTGCCAGCAGCTTAATGCCAACAGTGAGACCCGGGGAGCTGTTTTTT. Amino acid sequence: CASSLMPTVRPGELFF.

The chain uses TRBV14 and TRBJ1-1, with unresolved D. The CDR3 length is 17 residues. V was cut by 2 bases and J by 3 bases, with 19 bases left in between. Germline loops: CDR1 SGHDN, CDR2 FVKESK. The chain's CDR3 is CASSQIGPPRGYTEAFF. As DNA, the CDR3 is TGTGCCAGCAGCCAAATAGGTCCACCGAGAGGGTACACTGAAGCTTTCTTT.

CDR3 DNA sequence: TGTGCCAGCAGCCAGGTCAGAGGGCTGAACACTGAAGCTTTCTTT. It translates to CASSQVRGLNTEAFF. The genes are TRBV14 and TRBJ1-1; no reliable D call. Trimming removed 3 bases from V and 0 bases from J, with 11 bases in between. The CDR3 contains 15 residues. Per germline, CDR1 SGHDN and CDR2 FVKESK.

This chain connects TRBV28 to TRBJ2-7; maybe TRBD2 (6 bases). CDR3 size: 15 residues. V lost 5 bases and J lost 0, with 14 bases in between. Germline V CDR1 and CDR2: MDHEN, SYDVKM. Written as DNA, the CDR3 is TGTGCCAGCAGTGCCCCAGGCGGGATCTCCTACGAGCAGTACTTC. Translation: CASSAPGGISYEQYF.

This clone was observed once. The CDR3 DNA follows: TGCAGCGCTCCCCAGGGACAGGGTAGAGATGAGCAGTTCTTC. Translated, it gives CSAPQGQGRDEQFF. The chain has TRBV29-1 and TRBJ2-1; 9 positions agree with TRBD1. CDR3 length: 14 residues. Germline assignment: CDR1 SQVTM and CDR2 ANQGSEA. J was trimmed by 8 bases and V by 7 bases; bases with no gene match: 12.

This chain links TRBV7-4 with TRBJ1-2; TRBD1 matches 9 bases. CDR1 is SGHVT and CDR2 is SQSDAQ in the germline V gene. This CDR3 has 15 residues. Unmatched junction bases numbered 9, after V lost 2 bases and J lost 8 bases. The CDR3 protein is CASSLLGQGRKGYTF. The CDR3, as DNA: TGTGCCAGCAGCTTACTGGGACAGGGTCGAAAGGGCTACACCTTC. The full variable domain, completed using reference TRBV7-4 and TRBJ1-2, is GAGVSQSPRYKVAKRGRDVALRCDSISGHVTLYWYRQTLGQGSEVLTYSQSDAQRDKSGRPSGRFSAERPERSVSTLKIQRTEQGDSAVYLCASSLLGQGRKGYTFGSGTRLTVV.

This chain's CDR3 is CASSSTTGNNEQFF. The CDR3 region has the DNA TGTGCCAGCAGCAGTACCACAGGGAACAATGAGCAGTTCTTC. This chain joins TRBV27 and TRBJ2-1; tentatively, D is TRBD1 (6 bases). Germline V lookup: CDR1 MNHEY, CDR2 SMNVEV (reference sequence). The CDR3 extends over 14 amino acids. The V and J ends lost 6 bases and 5 bases respectively, with 14 bases between them.

This chain uses TRBV2 with TRBJ1-1; TRBD1 might be the D (5 bases). The CDR3 extends over 14 amino acids. The V gene lost 0 bases and the J gene lost 11 bases, with 16 bases spanning the gap. CDR1 SNHLY and CDR2 FYNNEI come from the germline V gene. As DNA, the CDR3 is TGTGCCAGCAGTGAAGCGCTTCGGGGCGACGTCGCTTTCTTT. It is translated as CASSEALRGDVAFF.

V is TRBV28 and J is TRBJ1-3; D unresolved. The CDR3 loop spans 14 amino acids. Germline V lookup: CDR1 MDHEN, CDR2 SYDVKM. The V end lost 4 bases, the J end lost 2 bases, and 9 bases lay between the germline ends. CDR3 amino acids: CASSSGFPGNTIYF. The CDR3 DNA sequence: TGTGCCAGCAGTTCCGGATTCCCTGGAAACACCATATATTTT.

V gene TRBV27 combines with J gene TRBJ2-1, with 7 bases fitting TRBD2. Germline lookup yields CDR1 MNHEY and CDR2 SMNVEV (reference sequence). Losses at the gene ends were 0 bases for V and 1 base for J; bases not matched to a gene: 6. This CDR3 is built from 17 residues. The CDR3 spells CASSLSTSPPSYNEQFF. CDR3 coding DNA: TGTGCCAGCAGTTTATCGACTAGCCCGCCATCCTACAATGAGCAGTTCTTC.